A single T cell receptor beta chain is shown here with its context. No antigen is known for it. The record originates from a study of shared clonotypes between healthy human individuals. CDR1 SGDLS and CDR2 YYNGEE come from the germline V gene. CDR3 length: 16 residues. V lost 3 bases to trimming and J lost 1 base; unmatched junction nucleotides: 3. Sorted-subset replicate PCRs used roughly 180 ng DNA, 25,000 to 30,000 T cell genomes. The method was immunoSEQ multiplex PCR; TCRdb's version includes in-frame clones alone and lacks a portion of them. The sample records about 2.3 million clones, more than 85% being singletons. CD4+ cells yielded CD45RA+ naive and CD45RA-negative memory subsets. Findings of the study overall: As a rule, naive subsets had a larger estimated richness than memory subsets. Clonotype sharing levels among donors were expected to vary with sequencing depth.

Sample: naive CD4+ T cells from PBMCs. Subset: CD45RA+ positively selected. The TCR comes from a young man in good health. Some clones in this sample may be carry-over from other donors' samples. The chain has TRBV9 and TRBJ2-2; 10 bases fit TRBD2. CDR3 sequence (DNA): TGTGCCAGCAGCGCCGGACTAGCGGTGAACACCGGGGAGCTGTTTTTT. It yields the protein CASSAGLAVNTGELFF.